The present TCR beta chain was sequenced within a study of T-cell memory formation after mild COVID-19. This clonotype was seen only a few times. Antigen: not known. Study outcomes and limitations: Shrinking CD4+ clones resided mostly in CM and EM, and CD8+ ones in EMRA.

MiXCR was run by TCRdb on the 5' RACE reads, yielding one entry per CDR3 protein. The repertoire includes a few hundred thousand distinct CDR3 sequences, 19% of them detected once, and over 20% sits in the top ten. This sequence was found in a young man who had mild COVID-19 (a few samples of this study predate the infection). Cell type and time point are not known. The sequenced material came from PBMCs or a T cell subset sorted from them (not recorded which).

CDR3 DNA sequence: TGCAGTGCTAGAGATTACCGCGGCAGCTCCTACGAGCAGTACTTC. Amino acids: CSARDYRGSSYEQYF. The rearrangement joins TRBV20-1 to TRBJ2-7; no clear D gene. Germline values: CDR1 DFQATT, CDR2 SNEGSKA (reference sequence). CDR3 length equals 15 residues. V gave up 0 bases and J gave up 0 bases, with 12 bases separating them.